Here is one T cell receptor (beta chain) with its context. Its target is unknown. The sample is drawn from a study of PD-1 blockade in classical Hodgkin lymphoma. Study-level findings and limits: It was CD4+ TCR diversity, not CD8+, that rose significantly by C4D1. TCR diversity at baseline was reported to be reduced in newly diagnosed patients relative to healthy donors.

Each of the patients experienced relapse following autologous stem cell transplantation, and their brentuximab vedotin exposure differed. Negative selection with magnets was how CD8+ T cells were isolated from the thawed PBMCs. Here immunoSEQ multiplex PCR was the method, and the copy in TCRdb shows in-frame clones only, minus some. The repertoire holds around 13,000 clones, under 85% seen once, with around 24% in the top ten. The CDR3 length is 16 residues. V was clipped by 6 bases and J by 0 bases; unmatched bases: 5. Looked up from germline, CDR1 is MDHEN and CDR2 is SYDVKM. The material was CD8+ T cells from blood, obtained at baseline. This chain links TRBV28 with TRBJ2-1, with 10 bases lining up with TRBD2. The receptor's source is a human donor with classical Hodgkin lymphoma. The CDR3 sequence is CASSPAGGNSYNEQFF. The CDR3 DNA follows: TGTGCCAGCAGCCCAGCGGGGGGGAACTCCTACAATGAGCAGTTCTTC.